What follows are 29 T cell receptor beta chains derived from one specimen sequenced in a study of response to subunit inactivated influenza vaccine. In TCRdb, the RT-PCR reads were re-called with MiXCR into one record per CDR3 protein. The sample records roughly 620,000 distinct CDR3 sequences, 11% being singletons. Separately, the same data were catalogued under a study of T cells expressing NK-cell markers. As that report states: What made the TCR beta cDNA was 5'RACE template switching with UMIs.

Material: PBMCs from blood, obtained on the day of vaccination. The receptors were gathered from a man aged 45 to 65 who received an inactivated influenza vaccine.

The table lists this clonotype with many counts. The CDR3 sequence: CASSSSNTGELFF. CDR3 nucleotide sequence: TGTGCCAGCTCATCCAGCAATACCGGGGAGCTGTTTTTT. The chain is built from TRBV18 and TRBJ2-2; D unresolved. Germline lookup yields CDR1 KGHSH and CDR2 LQKENI. CDR3 length equals 13 residues. Trimming took off 5 bases at V and 5 bases at J, with 9 bases between the two ends.

The chain uses TRBV28 and TRBJ2-7; possibly TRBD2 for D (6 bases). The germline V gene has CDR1 MDHEN and CDR2 SYDVKM. The CDR3 has 17 residues. The ends were cut back, 5 bases at V and 3 bases at J, with 23 bases in the middle. In DNA, the CDR3 is TGTGCCAGCAGTCCCATTATTATCGGGGGACCCAACTACGAGCAGTACTTC. Encoded protein: CASSPIIIGGPNYEQYF.

The rearrangement uses TRBV11-2 and TRBJ2-5; weak D call: TRBD2 (6 bases). CDR1 is SGHAT and CDR2 is FQNNGV in the germline V gene. The V end lost 11 bases, the J end lost 3 bases, and 16 bases lay between the germline ends. This CDR3 comprises 13 residues. The CDR3 bases are TGTGCCTCCGGCCAGGGACTTAAAGAGACCCAGTACTTC. Translation: CASGQGLKETQYF. Supplemented by reference TRBV11-2 and TRBJ2-5, the full variable domain reads EAGVAQSPRYKIIEKRQSVAFWCNPISGHATLYWYQQILGQGPKLLIQFQNNGVVDDSQLPKDRFSAERLKGVDSTLKIQPAKLEDSAVYLCASGQGLKETQYFGPGTRLLVL.

This clonotype turned up a few times. The chain couples TRBV6-1 to TRBJ2-7; the match to TRBD1 covers 10 bases. After removal of 6 bases from V and 4 bases from J, the junction contained 12 bases not matched to a gene. The CDR3 is made up of 16 amino acids. Per germline, CDR1 MNHNS and CDR2 SASEGT. CDR3 sequence (DNA): TGTGCCAGCAGGACTTTCCGGGACAGGGGCTTTTACGAGCAGTACTTC. It codes for CASRTFRDRGFYEQYF.

This clonotype was picked up many times. The CDR3 here is CASSPIGPFGYTF. CDR3 sequence (DNA): TGTGCCAGCAGCCCGATAGGTCCGTTCGGCTACACCTTC. V gene TRBV7-2 combines with J gene TRBJ1-2; no clear D gene. The germline CDR1 and CDR2 sequences are SGHTA and FQGNSA. The CDR3 is made up of 13 amino acids. The V end lost 5 bases, the J end lost 8 bases, and 15 bases lay between the germline ends.

Many counts were recorded for this clonotype. The CDR3 sequence: CASSPGTYIEQFF. The DNA of the CDR3 is TGTGCCAGCAGTCCCGGGACATATATCGAGCAGTTCTTC. The rearrangement links TRBV25-1 to TRBJ2-1; TRBD1 might be the D (6 bases). This CDR3 region has 13 residues. CDR1 is MGHDK, CDR2 SYGVNS, per germline. The V and J ends lost 5 bases and 10 bases respectively, with 15 bases between them.

V usage is TRBV29-1 and J usage is TRBJ2-1; TRBD1 agrees at 8 bases. This CDR3 has 16 residues. V trimming: 2 bases; J trimming: 9 bases; junction bases outside the gene matches: 15. CDR1 is SQVTM, CDR2 ANQGSEA, per germline. The CDR3 loop reads CSVERSASGGWVEQFF. The DNA of the CDR3 is TGCAGCGTTGAAAGGTCTGCGTCAGGGGGCTGGGTTGAGCAGTTCTTC.

This clonotype appeared a few times. V gene TRBV9 combines with J gene TRBJ1-2, with a tentative D call TRBD1 (5 bases). Germline V gene lookup returns CDR1 SGDLS and CDR2 YYNGEE. Trimming took 4 bases from V and 4 from J, leaving 14 bases between them. There are 14 residues in the CDR3. CDR3 region: CASSLEQAPYGYTF. CDR3 bases: TGTGCCAGCAGCCTGGAACAGGCGCCCTATGGCTACACCTTC. The full variable domain, rest sourced from reference TRBV9 and TRBJ1-2, is DSGVTQTPKHLITATGQRVTLRCSPRSGDLSVYWYQQSLDQGLQFLIQYYNGEERAKGNILERFSAQQFPDLHSELNLSSLELGDSALYFCASSLEQAPYGYTFGSGTRLTVV.

This clonotype was seen a few times. V is TRBV20-1 and J is TRBJ1-5; D possibly corresponds to TRBD1 (5 bases). Germline values: CDR1 DFQATT, CDR2 SNEGSKA (reference sequence). V gave up 6 bases and J gave up 4 bases, with 16 bases separating them. The CDR3 sequence is 14 residues long. The CDR3 region is CSALGMQGNQPQHF. The CDR3 DNA reads TGCAGTGCCCTGGGAATGCAGGGAAATCAGCCCCAGCATTTT.

This clonotype was found a few times. V and J are TRBV5-1 and TRBJ1-1; no definite D call. The CDR3 is made up of 15 amino acids. V was clipped by 4 bases and J by 0 bases, with 13 bases between them. Germline V gene data show CDR1 as SGHRS and CDR2 as YFSETQ. The CDR3 DNA follows: TGCGCCAGCAGCCTGCGACGGAACTTGAACACTGAAGCTTTCTTT. Translated: CASSLRRNLNTEAFF.

This chain connects TRBV20-1 to TRBJ2-1; 12 bases agree with TRBD2. The germline gives CDR1 DFQATT, CDR2 SNEGSKA (reference sequence). V shed 2 bases, J shed 5 bases, and the junction held 10 bases outside the gene matches. There are 17 residues in the CDR3. This CDR3 is CSARSMVPSGRDNEQFF. In DNA, the CDR3 is TGCAGTGCTAGAAGTATGGTTCCTAGCGGGAGGGACAATGAGCAGTTCTTC.

This clonotype has a handful of counts. The V call is TRBV5-1, the J call TRBJ2-1; 12 bases agree with TRBD2. The V and J ends lost 4 bases and 5 bases, in that order; junction bases with no gene match: 4. Germline CDR1 reads SGHRS; CDR2 reads YFSETQ. CDR3 length equals 15 residues. The CDR3 is CASSPTSGGNNEQFF. CDR3 bases: TGCGCCAGCAGCCCGACTAGCGGGGGAAACAATGAGCAGTTCTTC.

The chain recombines TRBV6-1 with TRBJ1-2, with D unresolved. There are 14 residues in the CDR3. Per the germline V gene, CDR1 is MNHNS and CDR2 is SASEGT. V was shortened by 0 bases and J by 3 bases, with 8 bases between the two germline ends. CDR3 in amino acids: CASSEANPDYGYTF. The CDR3 region has the DNA TGTGCCAGCAGTGAAGCCAACCCTGACTATGGCTACACCTTC.

This clonotype was detected ten times or more. The chain carries TRBV7-3 and TRBJ2-1, with a tentative D call TRBD2 (5 bases). The germline V and J ends were trimmed by 2 bases and 2 bases, with 10 bases remaining between them. Per the germline V gene, CDR1 is SGHTA and CDR2 is FQGTGA. CDR3 size: 15 residues. CDR3 coding DNA: TGTGCCAGCAGCTTAGGGCTAGCTACCTACAATGAGCAGTTCTTC. Residues: CASSLGLATYNEQFF. Full variable domain (remainder filled in from reference TRBV7-3 and TRBJ2-1): GAGVSQTPSNKVTEKGKYVELRCDPISGHTALYWYRQSLGQGPEFLIYFQGTGAADDSGLPNDRFFAVRPEGSVSTLKIQRTERGDSAVYLCASSLGLATYNEQFFGPGTRLTVL.

The chain joins TRBV15 to TRBJ2-7, with D perhaps being TRBD1 or TRBD2 (6 bases each). V lost 5 bases, J lost 3 bases, and 17 bases lay in between. Germline V lookup: CDR1 LNHNV, CDR2 YYDKDF (reference sequence). The CDR3 spans 15 residues. The DNA for the CDR3 is TGTGCCACCAGCGGTGGCAGGGGACTCCTCTACGAGCAGTACTTC. Protein product: CATSGGRGLLYEQYF.

This clonotype was seen at least ten times. The chain joins TRBV7-2 to TRBJ1-2; D is unclear. The CDR3 is 13 residues long. Deletions cut 1 base from V and 4 bases from J, with 7 bases between. The germline V gene encodes CDR1 SGHTA and CDR2 FQGNSA. The CDR3 loop reads CASSLGAAYGYTF. In DNA form, the CDR3 reads TGTGCCAGCAGCTTAGGGGCAGCCTATGGCTACACCTTC.

This clonotype has just a few counts. The rearrangement links TRBV29-1 to TRBJ2-3, with a weak D call TRBD2 (5 bases). This CDR3 comprises 14 residues. Trimming shortened V by 3 bases and J by 0 bases, and 10 bases separated the two germline ends. CDR1 and CDR2 from the germline V gene are SQVTM and ANQGSEA. This CDR3 reads CSVDARGSTDTQYF. The CDR3 DNA follows: TGCAGCGTTGACGCGCGAGGGAGCACAGATACGCAGTATTTT.

There are many counts of this clonotype. This sequence joins TRBV12-3 or TRBV12-4 and TRBJ2-7; perhaps TRBD2 as D (5 bases). The V gene lost 6 bases and the J gene lost 0 bases, with 18 bases spanning the gap. The CDR3 consists of 16 residues. In nucleotides, the CDR3 is TGTGCCAGCAGCTACCTGACGTTAGCGAGCTCCTACGAGCAGTACTTC. Residues: CASSYLTLASSYEQYF.

This clonotype turned up a few times. This sequence joins TRBV7-9 and TRBJ2-5; no reliable D call. V lost 5 bases to trimming and J lost 4 bases, with 17 bases between them. This CDR3 is 15 amino acids long. Germline CDR1 is SEHNR and CDR2 is FQNEAQ (reference sequence). This CDR3 reads CASSTGERVPETQYF. The CDR3 coding sequence is TGTGCCAGCAGCACTGGAGAACGGGTTCCAGAGACCCAGTACTTC.

This clonotype was recorded many times. The chain joins TRBV12-3 or TRBV12-4 to TRBJ2-5; 9 bases map to TRBD1. The J segment lost 5 bases and the V segment lost 6 bases, leaving 4 bases of the junction unmatched. This CDR3 is 13 amino acids long. Here the CDR3 reads CASRPTGGETQYF. Written as DNA, the CDR3 is TGTGCCAGCAGGCCGACAGGGGGGGAGACCCAGTACTTC.

The chain uses TRBV6-1 and TRBJ2-5; D not certain. This CDR3 contains 14 residues. From germline, CDR1 is MNHNS and CDR2 SASEGT. Trimming left V 4 bases short and J 2 bases short, with 11 bases between. As DNA, the CDR3 is TGTGCCAGCAGTGCGACGGAGCTACAAGAGACCCAGTACTTC. This translates into CASSATELQETQYF.

The chain has TRBV6-2 or TRBV6-3 and TRBJ2-1; D might be TRBD2 (6 bases). The CDR3 length is 13 residues. The germline V gene has CDR1 MNHEY and CDR2 SVGEGT. Trimming stripped 6 bases from V and 5 bases from J, with 11 bases between. This chain's CDR3 is CASRSSAHNEQFF. The CDR3, as DNA: TGTGCCAGCAGGTCTAGCGCCCACAATGAGCAGTTCTTC.

This rearrangement joins TRBV10-2 to TRBJ2-7; TRBD2 matches at 7 bases. The CDR3 sequence is 14 residues long. The germline V gene encodes CDR1 WSHSY and CDR2 SAAADI. J lost 0 bases, V lost 8 bases, and 7 bases had no gene match. In DNA form, the CDR3 reads TGCGCCAGCCCCTTGGGGAGGGACTCCTACGAGCAGTACTTC. This encodes CASPLGRDSYEQYF.

CDR3 loop: CAWSPHSYGYTF. The CDR3 coding sequence is TGTGCCTGGAGTCCTCACAGCTATGGCTACACCTTC. V gene TRBV30 combines with J gene TRBJ1-2, with no clear D. Per the germline V gene, CDR1 is GTSNPN and CDR2 is SVGIG (reference sequence). The CDR3 has 12 amino acids. V lost 2 bases to trimming and J lost 4 bases, with 8 bases between them.

This clonotype was seen a handful of times. The chain has TRBV20-1 and TRBJ2-5, with D maybe TRBD2 (7 bases). Germline CDR1 and CDR2: DFQATT and SNEGSKA (reference sequence). The CDR3 is 15 amino acids. Trimming took off 6 bases at V and 3 bases at J, with 20 bases between the two ends. The CDR3 loop reads CSARDAGRGEETQYF. CDR3 coding DNA: TGCAGTGCCAGGGATGCGGGGAGGGGGGAAGAGACCCAGTACTTC.

This clonotype was counted only a few times. The rearrangement joins TRBV20-1 to TRBJ1-2; a weak D match, TRBD1 (6 bases). Deletions cut 0 bases from V and 4 bases from J, with 15 bases between. The CDR3 runs to 15 residues. Germline V gene data show CDR1 as DFQATT and CDR2 as SNEGSKA (reference sequence). The CDR3 loop is CSARDGRGIFYGYTF. CDR3 DNA sequence: TGCAGTGCTAGAGATGGGAGGGGGATATTCTATGGCTACACCTTC.

This clonotype was detected ten times or more. The CDR3 reads CASSLGTSTYEQYF. In DNA form, the CDR3 reads TGTGCCAGCAGTTTAGGGACTAGCACCTACGAGCAGTACTTC. This rearrangement joins TRBV12-3 or TRBV12-4 to TRBJ2-7, with 8 positions matching TRBD2. J was trimmed by 2 bases and V by 1 base; bases with no gene match: 1. The CDR3 runs to 14 residues.

This chain links TRBV11-2 with TRBJ2-6; D is unclear. CDR1 is SGHAT and CDR2 is FQNNGV in the germline V gene. The CDR3 loop spans 15 amino acids. V was pared by 4 bases and J by 1 base, with 8 bases between. CDR3 sequence reads: CASSSLRSGANVLTF. The CDR3 bases are TGTGCCAGCAGCTCGCTCCGGTCTGGGGCCAACGTCCTGACTTTC.

This clonotype was counted between two and nine times. The J gene is TRBJ2-7, the V gene TRBV5-1; D may correspond to TRBD1 or TRBD2 (5 bases each). Trimming cost V 0 bases and J 4 bases, with 14 bases left between them. This CDR3 region has 15 residues. CDR1 SGHRS and CDR2 YFSETQ come from the germline V gene. CDR3 bases: TGCGCCAGCAGCTTGGGACAGACTACGCTTTACGAGCAGTACTTC. Residues: CASSLGQTTLYEQYF.